Listed below are T cell receptor beta chains from one sample, sequenced in a study of graft-versus-host responses after intestinal transplantation. Their recognized antigens are unknown. Sequenced by immunoSEQ multiplex PCR; TCRdb stores in-frame clones only, minus some. In the table there are 65,000 to 90,000 clones, more than 85% of which are singletons. Specimen: unstimulated CD8+ T cells sorted from spleen or lymph node cells, collected before transplant. These receptors were collected from a human donor who was the organ donor for an intestinal transplant. The CDR3 runs from the conserved cysteine through the conserved F or W. Each record gives: clone size, V gene, D gene, CDR3 length, J gene, CDR3 protein, CDR3 DNA. A D gene is named only where the DNA matches it firmly. Clone size is not always given. Where it is, it says once, few, many or a class for expanded clones.

NA	TRBV28	NA	15	TRBJ1-5	CASSWTEESNQPQHF	TGTGCCAGCAGTTGGACAGAAGAAAGCAATCAGCCCCAGCATTTT
NA	TRBV6-5	TRBD1	15	TRBJ1-2	CASSPLIGTAYGYTF	TGTGCCAGCAGTCCGTTGATTGGGACAGCCTATGGCTACACCTTC
NA	TRBV7-3	TRBD2	19	TRBJ2-3	CASSSGSLGLAGGTDTQYF	TGTGCCAGCAGCTCAGGTTCCCTGGGACTAGCGGGAGGCACAGATACGCAGTATTTT
NA	TRBV19	NA	13	TRBJ2-2	CASVLNPTGELFF	TGTGCCAGTGTTTTGAACCCGACCGGGGAGCTGTTTTTT
NA	TRBV4-1	NA	14	TRBJ2-7	CASSQELEDYEQYF	TGCGCCAGCAGCCAAGAATTGGAAGACTACGAGCAGTACTTC
NA	TRBV12-5	TRBD2	17	TRBJ2-5	CASGLVETSGTQETQYF	TGTGCTAGTGGTTTGGTCGAGACTAGCGGGACCCAAGAGACCCAGTACTTC
NA	TRBV13	NA	13	TRBJ1-4	CASSLTTDEKLFF	TGTGCCAGCAGCTTAACCACAGATGAAAAACTGTTTTTT
once	TRBV5-6	NA	12	TRBJ2-1	CASSSGNHEQFF	TGTGCCAGCAGTTCGGGTAACCATGAGCAGTTCTTC
NA	TRBV4-1	NA	13	TRBJ2-5	CASSPWLAETQYF	TGCGCCAGCAGCCCCTGGTTAGCGGAGACCCAGTACTTC
NA	TRBV6-5	NA	15	TRBJ2-6	CASGLQPSGANVLTF	TGTGCCAGCGGGCTACAGCCCTCTGGGGCCAACGTCCTGACTTTC
NA	TRBV11-2	NA	14	TRBJ1-5	CASSPIGGIQPQHF	TGTGCCAGCAGCCCGATCGGGGGGATTCAGCCCCAGCATTTT
NA	TRBV27	TRBD1	13	TRBJ2-5	CASSLTGVEEQYF	TGTGCCAGCAGTTTGACAGGGGTGGAAGAGCAGTACTTC
NA	TRBV5-1	TRBD1	13	TRBJ2-2	CASSFTGAGELFF	TGCGCCAGCAGCTTTACAGGGGCCGGGGAGCTGTTTTTT
NA	TRBV2	TRBD2	14	TRBJ2-7	CASSSGRVNYEQYF	TGTGCCAGCAGTAGCGGGAGGGTGAACTACGAGCAGTACTTC